A selection of T cell receptor beta chains follows, all from one sample in a study of vaccination and CD4 T cells after COVID-19. Antigens of these TCRs are unknown. TCRdb fed the PCR reads into MiXCR, producing one record per CDR3 protein. The table has about 13,000 distinct CDR3 sequences, 43% seen once. Sample: CD4+ T cells from blood, cultured in vitro. These receptors all stem from a human donor who had recovered from COVID-19. CDR3s include the opening cysteine and the closing phenylalanine or tryptophan. Fields, in order: CDR3 protein, CDR3 DNA, V gene, clone size, J gene, D gene, CDR3 length. D genes are given only for firm matches. Only part of the rows carry a size: once, few, many, or a class if the clone is expanded.

CASSPGTTGELFF,TGCGCCAGCAGTCCGGGAACCACCGGGGAGCTGTTTTTT,TRBV10-1,few,TRBJ2-2,-,13
CASKKERGAASTDTQYF,TGTGCCAGCAAGAAGGAGCGGGGGGCAGCTAGCACAGATACGCAGTATTTT,TRBV6-1,-,TRBJ2-3,TRBD2,17
CASTNPGFSSEMMAFF,TGTGCCAGCACCAACCCGGGGTTTTCGTCTGAAATGATGGCTTTCTTT,TRBV5-6,-,TRBJ1-1,-,16
CASSPGRYSSQETQYF,TGTGCCAGCAGCCCGGGACGGTACAGTTCGCAAGAGACCCAGTACTTC,TRBV11-3,-,TRBJ2-5,-,16
CASKGQGVYTEAFF,TGTGCCAGCAAGGGACAGGGGGTTTACACTGAAGCTTTCTTT,TRBV25-1,-,TRBJ1-1,TRBD1,14
CASSPGQDSYGYTF,TGTGCCAGCTCACCGGGACAGGATTCCTATGGCTACACCTTC,TRBV18,-,TRBJ1-2,TRBD1,14
CAWNYQRGNQPQHF,TGTGCCTGGAATTACCAAAGGGGGAATCAGCCCCAGCATTTT,TRBV30,-,TRBJ1-5,-,14
CASSDQLAKNIQYF,TGTGCCAGCAGTGATCAACTAGCCAAAAACATTCAGTACTTC,TRBV6-1,once,TRBJ2-4,-,14
CASTKEQVKGTEAFF,TGTGCCAGCACTAAGGAACAGGTGAAGGGCACTGAAGCTTTCTTT,TRBV2,few,TRBJ1-1,-,15
CASSSGTGPNYGYTF,TGTGCCAGTAGCTCCGGGACAGGCCCTAACTATGGCTACACCTTC,TRBV19,few,TRBJ1-2,TRBD1,15
CSARVRDISYGYTF,TGCAGTGCTAGAGTTCGGGACATCTCATATGGCTACACCTTC,TRBV20-1,-,TRBJ1-2,-,14
CASSRTGGANYGYTF,TGTGCCAGCAGCAGGACAGGGGGGGCTAACTATGGCTACACCTTC,TRBV7-9,few,TRBJ1-2,TRBD1,15
CASRKERINTGELFF,TGTGCCAGCAGAAAGGAGAGGATAAACACCGGGGAGCTGTTTTTT,TRBV7-9,few,TRBJ2-2,-,15
CASRKTSGSQGETQYF,TGTGCCAGCAGGAAGACTAGCGGGAGTCAAGGGGAGACCCAGTACTTC,TRBV2,few,TRBJ2-5,TRBD2,16
CASSEGGASAKNIQYF,TGTGCCAGCAGTGAAGGGGGGGCTAGTGCCAAAAACATTCAGTACTTC,TRBV2,-,TRBJ2-4,-,16
CASSERSGGAFRNEQFF,TGTGCCAGCAGTGAGAGGAGCGGGGGGGCCTTCAGAAATGAGCAGTTCTTC,TRBV6-1,-,TRBJ2-1,TRBD2,17
CASSKTRDRGKEWSYNSPLHF,TGTGCCAGCAGTAAGACCCGGGACAGGGGGAAAGAATGGTCCTATAATTCACCCCTCCACTTT,TRBV6-1,few,TRBJ1-6,TRBD1,21
CSARKGYSYEQYF,TGCAGTGCTAGAAAAGGCTACTCCTACGAGCAGTACTTC,TRBV20-1,-,TRBJ2-7,-,13
CSARGIVAGVQETQYF,TGCAGTGCAAGGGGGATCGTAGCAGGAGTTCAAGAGACCCAGTACTTC,TRBV20-1,few,TRBJ2-5,-,16
CAWSFRMNTEAFF,TGTGCCTGGAGTTTTAGAATGAACACTGAAGCTTTCTTT,TRBV30,-,TRBJ1-1,-,13
CASSVDTANTGELFF,TGTGCCAGCAGCGTAGACACAGCGAACACCGGGGAGCTGTTTTTT,TRBV9,-,TRBJ2-2,-,15
CASSVGGPGELFF,TGTGCCAGCAGTGTTGGGGGTCCCGGGGAGCTGTTTTTT,TRBV2,-,TRBJ2-2,-,13
CASGLSRGGRDFYTF,TGTGCTAGTGGTTTGTCCCGAGGGGGCAGAGACTTCTACACCTTC,TRBV12-5,-,TRBJ1-2,TRBD1,15
CASKAGWVNQPQHF,TGTGCCAGTAAAGCGGGGTGGGTCAATCAGCCCCAGCATTTT,TRBV19,few,TRBJ1-5,-,14
CASSPYVGGRQETQYF,TGTGCCAGCAGCCCCTATGTGGGGGGGCGTCAAGAGACCCAGTACTTC,TRBV7-8,few,TRBJ2-5,-,16
CASSPQGYYGYTF,TGTGCCAGCAGCCCCCAGGGTTACTATGGCTACACCTTC,TRBV6-1,few,TRBJ1-2,-,13
CASSPGQVLSNSPLHF,TGTGCCAGCAGCCCTGGACAGGTCTTGAGTAATTCACCCCTCCACTTT,TRBV11-2,few,TRBJ1-6,TRBD1,16
CASSRQETQYF,TGTGCCAGCAGCCGCCAAGAGACCCAGTACTTC,TRBV11-2,-,TRBJ2-5,-,11
CASSLGQVQETQYF,TGTGCCAGCAGCCTCGGACAGGTCCAAGAGACCCAGTACTTC,TRBV5-4,once,TRBJ2-5,TRBD1,14
CASNSGRTEAFF,TGTGCCAGTAATTCGGGGAGAACTGAAGCTTTCTTT,TRBV19,few,TRBJ1-1,-,12
CAIAGQGADEQFF,TGTGCCATCGCAGGACAGGGGGCTGATGAGCAGTTCTTC,TRBV10-3,-,TRBJ2-1,TRBD1,13
CASSFGLSSYEQYF,TGTGCCAGTAGTTTTGGCCTGAGCTCCTACGAGCAGTACTTC,TRBV19,-,TRBJ2-7,-,14
CASSLEGGYPRETQYF,TGTGCCAGCAGCTTAGAGGGGGGCTACCCTCGGGAGACCCAGTACTTC,TRBV7-2,-,TRBJ2-5,-,16
CASSLDWTGGHEQYF,TGTGCCAGCAGCTTAGATTGGACAGGGGGCCACGAGCAGTACTTC,TRBV11-2,-,TRBJ2-7,TRBD1,15
CASSSSGGGSPLHF,TGTGCCAGCAGCTCCTCCGGGGGTGGTTCACCCCTCCACTTT,TRBV7-6,few,TRBJ1-6,-,14
CASSPPRGQGNEKLFF,TGTGCCAGCAGCCCCCCCCGGGGACAGGGGAATGAAAAACTGTTTTTT,TRBV12-3/TRBV12-4,once,TRBJ1-4,TRBD1,16
CASSLRGRGAAFF,TGTGCCAGCAGCTTGAGGGGGCGCGGGGCGGCTTTCTTT,TRBV11-3,once,TRBJ1-1,TRBD1,13
CSARRPAGGPDTQYF,TGCAGTGCTAGACGCCCAGCGGGGGGGCCAGATACGCAGTATTTT,TRBV20-1,-,TRBJ2-3,TRBD2,15
CASSYRDHYEQYF,TGTGCCAGCAGCTACCGGGACCACTACGAGCAGTACTTC,TRBV7-9,-,TRBJ2-7,-,13
CASSVAAGNTDTQYF,TGTGCCAGCAGCGTAGCGGCGGGGAACACAGATACGCAGTATTTT,TRBV9,-,TRBJ2-3,-,15
CSASHISYEQYF,TGCAGTGCTAGTCACATTTCCTACGAGCAGTACTTC,TRBV20-1,few,TRBJ2-7,-,12
CASSVGQDEKLFF,TGTGCCAGCAGTGTAGGACAGGATGAAAAACTGTTTTTT,TRBV6-1,few,TRBJ1-4,TRBD1,13
CASIRDRGSWNTEAFF,TGTGCCAGCATCCGGGACAGGGGGTCGTGGAACACTGAAGCTTTCTTT,TRBV2,-,TRBJ1-1,TRBD1,16
CASSLDGPSGHFNQPQHF,TGTGCCAGCAGCTTAGATGGCCCGAGTGGGCATTTTAATCAGCCCCAGCATTTT,TRBV11-2,-,TRBJ1-5,-,18
CASSASTGVSYGYTF,TGTGCCAGCAGCGCCTCGACAGGGGTGAGCTATGGCTACACCTTC,TRBV7-4,-,TRBJ1-2,TRBD1,15
CASSFDSYTGELFF,TGTGCCAGCAGCTTCGACAGTTACACCGGGGAGCTGTTTTTT,TRBV12-3/TRBV12-4,-,TRBJ2-2,-,14
CASRARTGYGYTF,TGTGCCAGCAGGGCCCGGACAGGGTATGGCTACACCTTC,TRBV27,few,TRBJ1-2,TRBD1,13
CASSLGTSGANVLTF,TGTGCCAGCAGTCTGGGGACCTCCGGGGCCAACGTCCTGACTTTC,TRBV6-1,-,TRBJ2-6,-,15
CASSLVTASGGYTF,TGTGCCAGCAGCTTGGTGACAGCAAGTGGTGGCTACACCTTC,TRBV5-4,-,TRBJ1-2,-,14
CASSWGQSGYYGYTF,TGTGCCAGCAGCTGGGGCCAGTCAGGTTACTATGGCTACACCTTC,TRBV11-2,-,TRBJ1-2,-,15
CAWSYLDTQYF,TGTGCCTGGAGCTACTTAGATACGCAGTATTTT,TRBV30,-,TRBJ2-3,-,11
CASRDRGRGQFYEQYF,TGTGCCAGCAGGGATAGGGGGCGGGGGCAATTTTACGAGCAGTACTTC,TRBV7-8,-,TRBJ2-7,-,16
CASRLTGASFGNTIYF,TGTGCCAGTAGATTGACAGGAGCAAGTTTTGGAAACACCATATATTTT,TRBV19,-,TRBJ1-3,-,16
CASSPDGYNEQFF,TGTGCCAGCAGCCCCGACGGCTACAATGAGCAGTTCTTC,TRBV6-2/TRBV6-3,-,TRBJ2-1,-,13